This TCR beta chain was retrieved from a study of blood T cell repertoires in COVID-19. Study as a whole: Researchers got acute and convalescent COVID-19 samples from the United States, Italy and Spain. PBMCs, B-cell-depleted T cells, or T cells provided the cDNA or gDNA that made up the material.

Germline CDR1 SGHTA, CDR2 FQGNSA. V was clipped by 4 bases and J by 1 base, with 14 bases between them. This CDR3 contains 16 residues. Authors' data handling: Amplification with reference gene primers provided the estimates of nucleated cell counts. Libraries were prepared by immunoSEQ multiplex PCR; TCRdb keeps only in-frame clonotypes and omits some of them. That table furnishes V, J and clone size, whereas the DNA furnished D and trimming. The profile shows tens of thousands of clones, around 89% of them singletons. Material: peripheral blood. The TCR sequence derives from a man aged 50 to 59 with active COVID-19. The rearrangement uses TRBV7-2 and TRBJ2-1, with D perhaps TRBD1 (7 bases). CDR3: CASSSRQGGSYNEQFF. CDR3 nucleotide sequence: TGTGCCAGCAGCTCCCGACAGGGAGGATCCTACAATGAGCAGTTCTTC.